These T cell receptor beta chains were read from a single sample in a study of blood T cell repertoires in COVID-19. The method was immunoSEQ multiplex PCR; TCRdb's version includes in-frame clones alone and lacks a portion of them. The sample records a few hundred thousand clones, 65% to 90% being singletons. What was sequenced was PBMCs or T cells enriched from blood (not recorded which). The receptor set was obtained from a woman between 40 and 55 years old with acute COVID-19. The CDR3 runs from the conserved cysteine through the conserved F or W. A D gene is named only where the DNA matches it firmly. Part of the rows lack a size; the others show once, few, many or a class for expanded clones.

DNA | CDR3 | size | V | D | J
TGTGCCAGTAGTATACCCCCGACAGGCCAATTCCACTTC | CASSIPPTGQFHF | - | TRBV19 | - | TRBJ1-2
TGTGCCAGCAGCTTCCAAGCGGGAGGTATTACCGGGGAGCTGTTTTTT | CASSFQAGGITGELFF | once | TRBV2 | TRBD2 | TRBJ2-2
TGTGCCAGCAGCGTCGGGACAGGGTCTGGGGCCAACGTCCTGACTTTC | CASSVGTGSGANVLTF | - | TRBV9 | TRBD1 | TRBJ2-6
TGTGCCAGTAGTATGTGGGGTCGAGGGGGCGCATGGAACACTGAAGCTTTCTTT | CASSMWGRGGAWNTEAFF | - | TRBV19 | TRBD1 | TRBJ1-1
TGTGCCAGCAGCCCCGTCCAAGAGACCCAGTACTTC | CASSPVQETQYF | once | TRBV7-2 | - | TRBJ2-5
TGTGCCAGCAGCTTGGTGGGAGAGGGGACCCAGTACTTC | CASSLVGEGTQYF | - | TRBV7-9 | - | TRBJ2-5
TGTGCCAGCAGTTTAGACATCCTGTCGCCTCCGGAGGGGGGCTACACCTTC | CASSLDILSPPEGGYTF | - | TRBV28 | - | TRBJ1-2
TGTGCCAGCAGCATCCGCATGGGCGGGGAAGAGACCCAGTACTTC | CASSIRMGGEETQYF | once | TRBV11-2 | - | TRBJ2-5
TGTGCCTGGAGTCAGTCAGACAATGAGCAGTTCTTC | CAWSQSDNEQFF | - | TRBV30 | - | TRBJ2-1
TGTGCCAGCAGCTTGAGAGCGCTTCGCACAGATACGCAGTATTTT | CASSLRALRTDTQYF | - | TRBV7-2 | - | TRBJ2-3
TGCGCCAGCAGCTTGACAGCTAACTATGGCTACACCTTC | CASSLTANYGYTF | - | TRBV5-1 | - | TRBJ1-2
TGCGCCAGCAGCCGTGACAGGCGCTCCTACGAGCAGTACTTC | CASSRDRRSYEQYF | - | TRBV4-3 | - | TRBJ2-7
TGTGCCAGCAGCTTGAGACGGAGGGACACAGATACGCAGTATTTT | CASSLRRRDTDTQYF | - | TRBV5-4 | - | TRBJ2-3
TGTGCCAGTAGTACCCCCGGGACAGGGACTTGGGAGCAGTACTTC | CASSTPGTGTWEQYF | - | TRBV19 | TRBD1 | TRBJ2-7
TGTGCCAGCAGGTCGCAAGGGGCTCAGCCCCAGCATTTT | CASRSQGAQPQHF | - | TRBV2 | - | TRBJ1-5
TGTGCCAGCAGTTACTCCCATTCTGGAAACACCATATATTTT | CASSYSHSGNTIYF | - | TRBV6-2/TRBV6-3 | - | TRBJ1-3
TGTGCCAGCAGCTTAGGGGGGACAGGCAAGAACTACACCTTC | CASSLGGTGKNYTF | - | TRBV11-2 | TRBD1 | TRBJ1-2
TGTGCCAGCAGTCCCCGACTAGCGGGCGCCTCCTACGAGCAGTACTTC | CASSPRLAGASYEQYF | - | TRBV27 | TRBD2 | TRBJ2-7
TGTGCCACCAGTGAGGCGGGACAGGGCGGCAATCAGCCCCAGCATTTT | CATSEAGQGGNQPQHF | - | TRBV24-1 | TRBD1 | TRBJ1-5
TGTGCCAGTAGCCGGGCGGCTAGCGAGTACAATGAGCAGTTCTTC | CASSRAASEYNEQFF | - | TRBV19 | - | TRBJ2-1
TGTGCCAGCAGTTTTAATAGCCCCAACGAGCAGTACTTC | CASSFNSPNEQYF | - | TRBV28 | - | TRBJ2-7
TGTGCCAGCAGCTTATCGGGTTCTGAAGCTTTCTTT | CASSLSGSEAFF | - | TRBV7-9 | - | TRBJ1-1
TGTGCCAGCAGCCAAGAGCAGGGGGCGTACGGCTACACCTTC | CASSQEQGAYGYTF | - | TRBV14 | TRBD1 | TRBJ1-2
TGTGCCAGCAGCTTACCGGGCAGACTAACCGGGGAGCTGTTTTTT | CASSLPGRLTGELFF | - | TRBV11-3 | - | TRBJ2-2
TGTGCCAGCAGCCTCGACAAGTCTTCACTGTTCTTC | CASSLDKSSLFF | - | TRBV7-2 | - | TRBJ2-1
TGTGCCAGCAGCCGACTAGCGGGAGGGCCGGATACGCAGTATTTT | CASSRLAGGPDTQYF | - | TRBV28 | TRBD2 | TRBJ2-3
TGCGCCAGCAGCTTGGGGTGGGCGGGAGAAAATGAGCAGTTCTTC | CASSLGWAGENEQFF | - | TRBV5-1 | TRBD2 | TRBJ2-1